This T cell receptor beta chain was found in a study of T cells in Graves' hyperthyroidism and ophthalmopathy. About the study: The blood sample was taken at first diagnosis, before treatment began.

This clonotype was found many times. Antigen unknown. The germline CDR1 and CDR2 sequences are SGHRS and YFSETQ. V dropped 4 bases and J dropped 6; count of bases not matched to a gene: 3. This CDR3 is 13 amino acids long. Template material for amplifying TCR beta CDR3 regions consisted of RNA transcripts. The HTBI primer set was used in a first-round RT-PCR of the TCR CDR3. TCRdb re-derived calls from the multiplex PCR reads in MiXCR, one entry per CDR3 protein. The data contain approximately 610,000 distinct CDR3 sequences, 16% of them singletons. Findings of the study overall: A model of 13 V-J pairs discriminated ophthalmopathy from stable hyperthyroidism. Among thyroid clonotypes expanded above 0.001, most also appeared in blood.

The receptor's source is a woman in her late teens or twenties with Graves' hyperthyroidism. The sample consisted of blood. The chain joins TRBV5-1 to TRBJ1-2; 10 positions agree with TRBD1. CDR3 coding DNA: TGCGCCAGCAGCATCGGGACAGGGGATGGCTACACCTTC. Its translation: CASSIGTGDGYTF. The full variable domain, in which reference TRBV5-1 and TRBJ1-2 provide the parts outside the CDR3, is KAGVTQTPRYLIKTRGQQVTLSCSPISGHRSVSWYQQTPGQGLQFLFEYFSETQRNKGNFPGRFSGRQFSNSRSEMNVSTLELGDSALYLCASSIGTGDGYTFGSGTRLTVV.